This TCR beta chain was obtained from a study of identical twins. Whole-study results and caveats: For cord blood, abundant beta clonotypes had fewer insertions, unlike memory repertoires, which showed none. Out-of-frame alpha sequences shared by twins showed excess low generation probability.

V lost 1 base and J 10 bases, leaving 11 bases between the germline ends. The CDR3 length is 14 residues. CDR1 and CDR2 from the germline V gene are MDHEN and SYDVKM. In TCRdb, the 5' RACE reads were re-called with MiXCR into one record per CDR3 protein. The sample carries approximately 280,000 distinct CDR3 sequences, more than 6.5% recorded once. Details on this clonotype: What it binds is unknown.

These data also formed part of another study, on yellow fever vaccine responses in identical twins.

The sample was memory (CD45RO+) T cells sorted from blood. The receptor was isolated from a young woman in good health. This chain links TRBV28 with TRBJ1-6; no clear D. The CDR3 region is CASSLSAGWSPLHF. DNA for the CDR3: TGTGCCAGCAGTTTATCCGCAGGTTGGTCACCCCTCCACTTT.